This passage covers 17 T cell receptor beta chains from one sample sequenced in a study of cytomegalovirus exposure and HLA in healthy donors. Using immunoSEQ multiplex PCR, the repertoire was profiled, and TCRdb retains in-frame clones only, with some absent. The sample gives approximately 160,000 clones, roughly nine tenths of which show up once; roughly 5.7% is in the top ten. Sequencing used PBMCs. These receptors all stem from a young woman in good health and CMV-seronegative.

The table lists this clone with a few counts. This chain links TRBV7-8 with TRBJ2-5, with D perhaps matching TRBD1 (6 bases). The CDR3 has 14 residues. Deletions cut 4 bases from V and 3 bases from J, with 12 bases between. CDR1 SGHVS and CDR2 FQNEAQ come from the germline V gene. The CDR3 here is CASSSGGQKETQYF. As DNA, the CDR3 is TGTGCCAGCAGCTCTGGAGGACAGAAAGAGACCCAGTACTTC.

V usage is TRBV27 and J usage is TRBJ1-1; D possibly corresponds to TRBD1 (6 bases). The CDR3 runs 13 residues. Between the trimmed V and J ends, which lost 6 bases and 7 bases, there was a span of 15 bases. Looked up from germline, CDR1 is MNHEY and CDR2 is SMNVEV (reference sequence). The CDR3 region has the DNA TGTGCCAGCAGCCCGGAGGTGGACAGTGAAGCTTTCTTT. Translated, it gives CASSPEVDSEAFF.

The gene calls are TRBV5-8 and TRBJ2-2, with D tentatively TRBD1 or TRBD2 (5 bases each). Germline loops: CDR1 SGHTS, CDR2 YDEGEE. The CDR3 spans 15 residues. Trimming left V 6 bases short and J 6 bases short, with 18 bases between. The CDR3 DNA reads TGTGCCAGCACCGAGGGGATTTTTCTTTCCGGGGAGCTGTTTTTT. Protein sequence: CASTEGIFLSGELFF.

The genes are TRBV6-5 and TRBJ2-2, with 7 positions matching TRBD1. V shed 6 bases, J shed 3 bases, and the junction held 4 bases outside the gene matches. The CDR3 runs to 14 residues. Germline V lookup: CDR1 MNHEY, CDR2 SVGAGI. The CDR3, as DNA: TGTGCCAGCAGACGACAGGGTTACACCGGGGAGCTGTTTTTT. This translates into CASRRQGYTGELFF.

The genes are TRBV10-2 and TRBJ2-4; D gene unclear. Germline values: CDR1 WSHSY, CDR2 SAAADI. Trimming removed 2 bases from V and 6 bases from J, with 14 bases in between. The CDR3 loop spans 15 amino acids. CDR3 residues: CASSEPANKGNIQYF. CDR3 coding DNA: TGCGCCAGCAGTGAGCCAGCGAACAAGGGAAACATTCAGTACTTC.

This clone was seen a few times. V gene TRBV6-5 combines with J gene TRBJ1-1; D uncertain. This CDR3 has 16 amino acids. V was clipped by 0 bases and J by 0 bases, with 11 bases between them. Germline CDR1 is MNHEY and CDR2 is SVGAGI. The CDR3 region is CASSYSVGVLNTEAFF. CDR3 nucleotides: TGTGCCAGCAGTTACTCGGTCGGGGTCCTGAACACTGAAGCTTTCTTT.

The chain links TRBV13 to TRBJ1-1, with TRBD1 identical over 7 bases. This CDR3 has 12 amino acids. The V segment lost 5 bases and the J segment 5 bases; nucleotides outside the gene matches: 2. The germline V gene encodes CDR1 PRHDT and CDR2 FYEKMQ (reference sequence). The CDR3, as DNA: TGTGCCAGCAGCCCCAGGGGGACTGAAGCTTTCTTT. Translated, it gives CASSPRGTEAFF.

The chain couples TRBV29-1 to TRBJ2-7, with a weak D call TRBD1 (5 bases). This CDR3 spans 13 amino acids. With 0 bases removed from V and 6 bases from J, the gap between germline ends came to 12 bases. CDR1 is SQVTM and CDR2 is ANQGSEA in the germline V gene. CDR3 sequence reads: CSVEDIQGSEQYF. The CDR3 coding sequence is TGCAGCGTTGAAGATATCCAGGGATCCGAGCAGTACTTC.

The rearrangement uses TRBV6-6 and TRBJ1-2; TRBD1 might be the D (6 bases). CDR3 length: 14 amino acids. Germline V gives CDR1 MNHNY, CDR2 SVGAGI (reference sequence). Deletions cut 10 bases from V and 2 bases from J, with 17 bases between. The CDR3 DNA reads TGTGCCACCATTGTGCAGGGGTTGAACTATGGCTACACCTTC. Amino acid sequence: CATIVQGLNYGYTF.

CDR3 amino acids: CSAGGAEEQFF. Here the CDR3 DNA reads TGCAGCGCTGGGGGAGCGGAGGAGCAGTTCTTC. The rearrangement joins TRBV29-1 to TRBJ2-1; D is tentatively TRBD1 or TRBD2 (5 bases each). Trimming removed 7 bases from V and 10 bases from J, with 14 bases in between. Germline-derived CDR1 and CDR2 are SQVTM and ANQGSEA. The CDR3 spans 11 residues.

This clone was picked up a small number of times. The rearrangement joins TRBV10-3 to TRBJ2-7; perhaps TRBD2 as D (7 bases). CDR3 length equals 18 residues. The ends were cut back, 0 bases at V and 2 bases at J, with 20 bases in the middle. Per the germline V gene, CDR1 is ENHRY and CDR2 is SYGVKD. The DNA of the CDR3 is TGTGCCATCAGTGAGTCGAATCTCGGCCGGGGGGCTCCCTACGAGCAGTACTTC. The encoded protein is CAISESNLGRGAPYEQYF.

V is TRBV4-3 and J is TRBJ2-7; possibly TRBD1 or TRBD2 for D (6 bases each). The CDR3 has 15 residues. Germline-derived CDR1 and CDR2 are LGHNA and YSLEER. V lost 1 base and J lost 10, with 20 bases in between. The CDR3 coding sequence is TGCGCCAGCAGCCAAGTGATGGGGGGCGGGACATATCAGTACTTC. It encodes CASSQVMGGGTYQYF.

The V and J genes are TRBV4-1 and TRBJ2-4, with D perhaps TRBD1 (6 bases). V shed 1 base and J shed 5 bases, with 12 bases lying between them. This CDR3 has 15 residues. Germline CDR1 and CDR2: MGHRA and YSYEKL. The CDR3 spells CASSQAGTLENIQYF. CDR3 nucleotide sequence: TGCGCCAGCAGCCAAGCAGGGACACTCGAAAACATTCAGTACTTC.

The V call is TRBV6-1, the J call TRBJ1-4; the D gene is possibly TRBD1 (6 bases). Germline loops: CDR1 MNHNS, CDR2 SASEGT. The CDR3 sequence is 14 residues long. Between the trimmed V and J ends, which lost 4 bases and 7 bases, there was a span of 13 bases. CDR3 nucleotide sequence: TGTGCCAGCAGTGTCCGGGGGCGCGGTGAAAAACTGTTTTTT. This encodes CASSVRGRGEKLFF.

This chain uses TRBV29-1 with TRBJ2-1; TRBD2 aligns across 13 bases. V dropped 6 bases and J dropped 4; count of bases not matched to a gene: 3. The CDR3 spans 14 residues. CDR1 and CDR2 (germline): SQVTM, ANQGSEA. The CDR3 nucleotides are TGCAGCGTCTCGGGACTAGCGGGGTACAATGAGCAGTTCTTC. It is translated as CSVSGLAGYNEQFF.

This rearrangement joins TRBV5-5 to TRBJ1-5; D gene ambiguous. There are 13 residues in the CDR3. Trimming pared 2 bases from V and 0 bases from J, leaving 3 bases between. The germline gives CDR1 SGHKS, CDR2 YYEKEE (reference sequence). The CDR3 reads CASSLGSNQPQHF. The CDR3 DNA reads TGTGCCAGCAGCTTAGGTAGCAATCAGCCCCAGCATTTT.

This chain connects TRBV28 to TRBJ1-4; perhaps TRBD1 as D (6 bases). In germline, CDR1 is MDHEN, CDR2 SYDVKM. The CDR3 extends over 17 amino acids. Trimming pared 8 bases from V and 3 bases from J, leaving 22 bases between. CDR3 protein: CASRPTKTGPANEKLFF. CDR3 nucleotide sequence: TGTGCCAGCCGTCCCACAAAAACAGGGCCAGCTAATGAAAAACTGTTTTTT.